This T cell receptor beta chain was captured in a study of blood T cell repertoires in COVID-19. On the study more broadly: Acute-phase and convalescent COVID-19 samples originated in the United States, Italy and Spain. Sample material is recorded as cDNA or gDNA derived from T cells, B-cell-depleted T cells, or PBMCs.

Those enrolled, adults aged roughly 18 to 95 years, came from under 25 US areas. Symptom resolution, clearance, or two negative PCRs marked the recovered donors of Cohort 3. Germline-derived CDR1 and CDR2 are SGHNT and YENEEA. This CDR3 is built from 19 residues. Losses at the gene ends were 4 bases for V and 9 bases for J; bases not matched to a gene: 19. Measured with immunoSEQ multiplex PCR; TCRdb has only the in-frame clones, and not every one. The sample lists 300,000 to 400,000 clones; around nine tenths were seen once. Source material: PBMCs or T cells enriched from blood (not recorded which). The TCR comes from a man aged 55 to 70 who had recovered from COVID-19. The rearrangement links TRBV11-3 to TRBJ2-1, with 12 bases that match TRBD2. Here the CDR3 DNA reads TGTGCCAGCAGCTCAGACAGGGGGTTTTTGACTAGCGGGAGTGGTGAGCAGTTCTTC. Amino acids: CASSSDRGFLTSGSGEQFF.